This record concerns one TCR beta chain sequence. The antigen is not known. This entry belongs to a study of molecular identifiers for immune sequencing clone quantification. Study-wide context: Replicate RNA from roughly 18,000 or 92,000 naive CD8 T cells formed five aliquots; four were sequenced.

A single record per CDR3 protein comes from TCRdb applying MiXCR to the PCR reads. The sample includes about 12,000 distinct CDR3 sequences, roughly 15% of them seen just once. General study results and limits: Effector cells had over 99% of their molecules in clones above 20 RNA copies, while naive cells had under 1%.

Naive CD8 T cells were FACS-sorted by CD8+CD4-CCR7+CD45RA+ markers. The sequencing sample was made of naive CD8+ T cells from blood, with Jurkat cell RNA spiked in. Stated subset: FACS-sorted CD8+CD4-CCR7+CD45RA+ naive T cells. The clonotype originates from a human donor in good health. Some libraries in this study had Jurkat cell RNA spiked in.

The CDR3 DNA sequence: TGTGCCAGCAGCGCAGGGGCCGGAAGCTCAGATACGCAGTATTTT. Amino acids: CASSAGAGSSDTQYF. V and J are TRBV9 and TRBJ2-3, with D perhaps matching TRBD1 (6 bases). CDR3 length: 15 amino acids. Germline assignment: CDR1 SGDLS and CDR2 YYNGEE. V was trimmed by 3 bases and J by 4 bases, leaving 15 bases between them.